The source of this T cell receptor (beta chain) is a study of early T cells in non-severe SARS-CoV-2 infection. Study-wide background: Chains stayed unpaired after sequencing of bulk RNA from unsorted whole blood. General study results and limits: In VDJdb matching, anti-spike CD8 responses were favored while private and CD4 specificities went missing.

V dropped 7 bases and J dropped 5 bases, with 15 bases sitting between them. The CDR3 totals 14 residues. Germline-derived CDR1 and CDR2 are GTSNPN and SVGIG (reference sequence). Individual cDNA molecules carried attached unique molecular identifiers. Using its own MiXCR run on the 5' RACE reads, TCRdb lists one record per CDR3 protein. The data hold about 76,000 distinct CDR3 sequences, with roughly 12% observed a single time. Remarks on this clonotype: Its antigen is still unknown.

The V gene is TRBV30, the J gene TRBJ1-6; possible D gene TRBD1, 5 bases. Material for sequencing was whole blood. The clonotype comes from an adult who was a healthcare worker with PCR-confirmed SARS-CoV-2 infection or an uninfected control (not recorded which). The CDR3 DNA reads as TGTGCCTCCCTCGGGACGGCGAATAATTCACCCCTCCACTTT. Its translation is CASLGTANNSPLHF.